This record looks at one T cell receptor beta chain sequence and its context. This sample is drawn from a study of blood T cell repertoires in COVID-19. From germline, CDR1 is SNHLY and CDR2 FYNNEI. V gave up 4 bases and J gave up 1 base; unmatched junction bases: 7. This CDR3 has 17 amino acids. In the authors' workflow: Estimates of nucleated cell counts were drawn from the amplification of reference gene primers. Clones were sequenced by immunoSEQ multiplex PCR, and TCRdb holds only the in-frame ones, with some missing. The DNA was the basis for D and trimming; V, J and clone size are from that table. The table records about 160,000 clones, more than 75% of them present only once. Seattle's cohort entered during active infection and was followed longitudinally.

The chain links TRBV2 to TRBJ1-5, with 10 bases matching TRBD1. This sequence was found in a woman in her 70s with COVID-19, enrolled during active disease. The sequencing sample was made of peripheral blood. CDR3 nucleotide sequence: TGTGCCAGCAGTGGGGACAGGGGAGTGGGGAGCAATCAGCCCCAGCATTTT. This sequence encodes CASSGDRGVGSNQPQHF.